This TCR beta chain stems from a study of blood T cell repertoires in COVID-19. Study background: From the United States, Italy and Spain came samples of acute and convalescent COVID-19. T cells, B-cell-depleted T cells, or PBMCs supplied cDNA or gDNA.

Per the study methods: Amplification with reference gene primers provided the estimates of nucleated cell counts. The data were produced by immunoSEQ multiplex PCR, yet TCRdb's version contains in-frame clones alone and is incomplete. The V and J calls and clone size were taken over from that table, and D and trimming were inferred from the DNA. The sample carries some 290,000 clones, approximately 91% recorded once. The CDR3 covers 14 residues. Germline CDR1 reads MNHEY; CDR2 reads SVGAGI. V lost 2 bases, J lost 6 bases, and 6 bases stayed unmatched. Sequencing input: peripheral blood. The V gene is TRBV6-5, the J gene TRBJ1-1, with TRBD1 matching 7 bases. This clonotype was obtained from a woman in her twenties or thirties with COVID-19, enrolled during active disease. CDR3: CASSYQGRGAEAFF. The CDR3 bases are TGTGCCAGCAGTTACCAGGGCAGGGGGGCTGAAGCTTTCTTT.